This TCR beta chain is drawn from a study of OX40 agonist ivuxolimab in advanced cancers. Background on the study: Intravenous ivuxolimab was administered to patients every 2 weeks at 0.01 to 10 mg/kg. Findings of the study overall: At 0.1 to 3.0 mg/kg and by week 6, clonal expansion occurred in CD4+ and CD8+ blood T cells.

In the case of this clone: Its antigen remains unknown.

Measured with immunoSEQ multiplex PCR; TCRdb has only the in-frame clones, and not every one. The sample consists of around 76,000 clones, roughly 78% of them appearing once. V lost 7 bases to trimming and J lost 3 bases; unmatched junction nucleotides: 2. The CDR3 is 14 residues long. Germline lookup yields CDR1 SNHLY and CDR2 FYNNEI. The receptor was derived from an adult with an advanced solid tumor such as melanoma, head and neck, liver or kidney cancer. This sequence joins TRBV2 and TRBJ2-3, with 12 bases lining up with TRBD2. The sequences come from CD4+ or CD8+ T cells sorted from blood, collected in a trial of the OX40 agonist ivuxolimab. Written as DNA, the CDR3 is TGTGCCAGCACCCTAGCGGGAGGGACAGATACGCAGTATTTT. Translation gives CASTLAGGTDTQYF.